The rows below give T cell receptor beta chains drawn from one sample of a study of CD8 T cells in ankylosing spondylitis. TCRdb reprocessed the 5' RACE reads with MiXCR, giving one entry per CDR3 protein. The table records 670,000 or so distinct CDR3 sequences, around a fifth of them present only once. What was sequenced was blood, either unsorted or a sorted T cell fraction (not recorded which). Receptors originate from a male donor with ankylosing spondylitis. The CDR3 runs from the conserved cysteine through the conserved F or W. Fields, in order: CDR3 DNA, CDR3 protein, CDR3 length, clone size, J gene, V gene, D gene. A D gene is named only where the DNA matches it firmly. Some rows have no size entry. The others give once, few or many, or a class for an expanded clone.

TGTGCCAGCAGCCGGACAGGGGCCGGGGTAAACACTGAAGCTTTCTTT	CASSRTGAGVNTEAFF	16	few	TRBJ1-1	TRBV12-3/TRBV12-4	TRBD1
TGTGCCAGTAGGGACTGGTCAGATACGCAGTATTTT	CASRDWSDTQYF	12	few	TRBJ2-3	TRBV19	NA
TGCGCCAGTGGACTAGCGCCTACCACCGGGGAGCTGTTTTTT	CASGLAPTTGELFF	14	NA	TRBJ2-2	TRBV5-1	TRBD2
TGTGCCAGCGGGCTTAGCGGGAGGGTGGCCGAGCAGTACTTC	CASGLSGRVAEQYF	14	NA	TRBJ2-7	TRBV28	TRBD2
TGCAGCGTTCATTTAGCGGGAGACTACGAGCAGTACTTC	CSVHLAGDYEQYF	13	NA	TRBJ2-7	TRBV29-1	TRBD2
TGCAGCGTCTTAAATCCCCCGGGACACAAAAACACTGAAGCTTTCTTT	CSVLNPPGHKNTEAFF	16	NA	TRBJ1-1	TRBV29-1	NA
TGTGCCAGCAGCCTCCCAGGGACAGGGAGGGGGGCTAGCGGGAGTATCGCCTACAATGAGCAGTTCTTC	CASSLPGTGRGASGSIAYNEQFF	23	few	TRBJ2-1	TRBV4-2	NA
TGTGCCAGCAGTTTCGGTAGCGGGACCTCAAACACCGGGGAGCTGTTTTTT	CASSFGSGTSNTGELFF	17	many	TRBJ2-2	TRBV12-3/TRBV12-4	TRBD2
TGTGCCAGCGCCTGGGGGGCAGGGCAGCCCCAGCATTTT	CASAWGAGQPQHF	13	NA	TRBJ1-5	TRBV7-8	NA
TGTGCCAGCAGCGGGACTTCTTCTGAGCAGTTCTTC	CASSGTSSEQFF	12	NA	TRBJ2-1	TRBV7-9	NA
TGTGCCAGCAGTCGTATACAGGGTACGCAGTATTTT	CASSRIQGTQYF	12	NA	TRBJ2-3	TRBV9	NA
TGTGCCAGCAACGAGGGGGGTAACTATGGCTACACCTTC	CASNEGGNYGYTF	13	NA	TRBJ1-2	TRBV28	NA
TGTGCCAGCAGCTTAATCTGGACAGGTCTCCGACGGGCCAAAAACATTCAGTACTTC	CASSLIWTGLRRAKNIQYF	19	few	TRBJ2-4	TRBV7-3	TRBD1
TGTGCCAGCAGCTCTAGCGGGAGGCCCTACGAGCAGTACTTC	CASSSSGRPYEQYF	14	NA	TRBJ2-7	TRBV5-5	TRBD2
TGTGCCAGCGGATTGGGTGAAAAACTGTTTTTT	CASGLGEKLFF	11	NA	TRBJ1-4	TRBV6-5	NA
TGTGCCAGCCGAGGCCTGGGACAGGGGAGAAACATTCAGTACTTC	CASRGLGQGRNIQYF	15	NA	TRBJ2-4	TRBV27	TRBD1
TGTGCCAGTGACATGACAGGACTGAACACTGAAGCTTTCTTT	CASDMTGLNTEAFF	14	NA	TRBJ1-1	TRBV6-2/TRBV6-3	NA
TGCGCCAGCAGCAACCGGGACAGAAGAGGCAATGAGCAGTTCTTC	CASSNRDRRGNEQFF	15	NA	TRBJ2-1	TRBV5-1	TRBD1
TGTGCCAGCAGTAAAACAGCGGTCTACGAGCAGTACTTC	CASSKTAVYEQYF	13	few	TRBJ2-7	TRBV27	NA
TGTGCCAGCAGCCGTGGGCCACCGAACACTGAAGCTTTCTTT	CASSRGPPNTEAFF	14	few	TRBJ1-1	TRBV5-5	NA
TGTGCCAGCACCCCCCCCAAGGGGGGCTACACCTTC	CASTPPKGGYTF	12	NA	TRBJ1-2	TRBV25-1	NA
TGCGCCAGCAGCTTGGCAGGCCCCGACTATGGCTACACCTTC	CASSLAGPDYGYTF	14	NA	TRBJ1-2	TRBV5-1	NA
TGTGCCAGCAGTTCCAGCACCAATCAGCCCCAGCATTTT	CASSSSTNQPQHF	13	NA	TRBJ1-5	TRBV12-3/TRBV12-4	NA
TGCAGTGCTAGAGATGAGGCGGGGGGGGGCAGCGAGCAGTACTTC	CSARDEAGGGSEQYF	15	few	TRBJ2-7	TRBV20-1	TRBD2
TGTGCCAGCAGACCCCTTCAAGGGAACACTGAAGCTTTCTTT	CASRPLQGNTEAFF	14	NA	TRBJ1-1	TRBV27	NA
TGCAGTGCCGGAGAGGGGGGGGCCACCTCCTACAATGAGCAGTTCTTC	CSAGEGGATSYNEQFF	16	NA	TRBJ2-1	TRBV20-1	NA
TGTGCCAGCAGCCAAGAGGGACGTTACCCTAACGAGCAGTACTTC	CASSQEGRYPNEQYF	15	few	TRBJ2-7	TRBV3-1	NA
TGTGCCAGCAGTCCGGGACTAGCGGACCACAATGAGCAGTTCTTC	CASSPGLADHNEQFF	15	NA	TRBJ2-1	TRBV6-4	TRBD2
TGTGCCAGCAGCCGAGTAGGAGGTACGGTGGGAGGCACTGAAGCTTTCTTT	CASSRVGGTVGGTEAFF	17	once	TRBJ1-1	TRBV3-1	NA
TGTGCCAGCAGTTTTGTCAGGGGGGACGAGCAGTACTTC	CASSFVRGDEQYF	13	few	TRBJ2-7	TRBV27	NA
TGTGCCACCAGTGACCCGACAGGGATTCCCGCAGATACGCAGTATTTT	CATSDPTGIPADTQYF	16	NA	TRBJ2-3	TRBV24-1	TRBD1
TGTGCCAGCAGCCGACGGGACAACACTGAAGCTTTCTTT	CASSRRDNTEAFF	13	many	TRBJ1-1	TRBV5-5	NA
TGCAGCGTTGACGGGAGTGGGGGCACAGATACGCAGTATTTT	CSVDGSGGTDTQYF	14	NA	TRBJ2-3	TRBV29-1	NA
TGTGCCAGCAATGGCGAGGGAGCTGGAAACACCATATATTTT	CASNGEGAGNTIYF	14	NA	TRBJ1-3	TRBV6-4	NA
TGTGCCAGCAGTCCAGTAGGACAGCCCCAGCATTTT	CASSPVGQPQHF	12	many	TRBJ1-5	TRBV12-3/TRBV12-4	NA
TGTGCCAGCAGCTTAGTAGCCGGGCGAGAAGCTTTCTTT	CASSLVAGREAFF	13	few	TRBJ1-1	TRBV7-9	NA
TGTGCCAGCAGCTACGATAGTAGGGGGCAAGAGACCCAGTACTTC	CASSYDSRGQETQYF	15	NA	TRBJ2-5	TRBV6-2/TRBV6-3	NA
TGTGCCAGCAGTGGACTTAGTACCGGACAGAACCTCAACACCGGGGAGCTGTTTTTT	CASSGLSTGQNLNTGELFF	19	few	TRBJ2-2	TRBV12-3/TRBV12-4	NA
TGTGCCAGCAGTTTATCAGGCAGTTATAATGAAAAACTGTTTTTT	CASSLSGSYNEKLFF	15	NA	TRBJ1-4	TRBV27	NA
TGTGCCAGCAGCCGGGACGTGGGAGGTAATGAGCAGTTCTTC	CASSRDVGGNEQFF	14	few	TRBJ2-1	TRBV11-2	NA
TGTGCCAGCAGTGAGATGAGGAACACCGGGGAGCTGTTTTTT	CASSEMRNTGELFF	14	once	TRBJ2-2	TRBV2	NA
TGTGCCAGCAGCCGGGGTACGGGACTAGCGTCCTACGAGCAGTACTTC	CASSRGTGLASYEQYF	16	NA	TRBJ2-7	TRBV7-2	TRBD2
TGTGCCAGCAGCGTAGGAGTTAGCGGGGGTTACAATGAGCAGTTCTTC	CASSVGVSGGYNEQFF	16	few	TRBJ2-1	TRBV9	TRBD2
TGTGCCAGTAGTATCCGGGACAGGGCCGAAAACATTCAGTACTTC	CASSIRDRAENIQYF	15	NA	TRBJ2-4	TRBV19	TRBD1
TGTGCCAGCAGTTTGTGGGGGGGCCTCTCAGATACGCAGTATTTT	CASSLWGGLSDTQYF	15	few	TRBJ2-3	TRBV12-3/TRBV12-4	NA
TGTGCCAGCAGTCGTAGTCCCAAACTAGCAGAAGGGGAGACCCAGTACTTC	CASSRSPKLAEGETQYF	17	NA	TRBJ2-5	TRBV12-3/TRBV12-4	NA
TGCGCCAGCAGCTTGGCCGCTGGGGGGAACACTGAAGCTTTCTTT	CASSLAAGGNTEAFF	15	many	TRBJ1-1	TRBV7-9	NA
TGTGCCAGCAGCTTAGCCGGGTACCGGGACACTACAGGGGGCGCGGGCTACACCTTC	CASSLAGYRDTTGGAGYTF	19	few	TRBJ1-2	TRBV7-8	TRBD1
TGTGCCAGCAGCTCCCCGTCAAACGGAGGGCCTTCAGATACGCAGTATTTT	CASSSPSNGGPSDTQYF	17	NA	TRBJ2-3	TRBV7-3	NA
TGTGCCAGCAGTTCGAACAGGGGAGGTACTGAAGCTTTCTTT	CASSSNRGGTEAFF	14	NA	TRBJ1-1	TRBV2	TRBD1
TGTGCCAGCAGTGCTACTAGCGGGAGACAATCCGAGCAGTACTTC	CASSATSGRQSEQYF	15	NA	TRBJ2-7	TRBV3-1	TRBD2
TGTGCCAGCAGCGTAAGTGGCGGGACCAGCTCCTACAATGAGCAGTTCTTC	CASSVSGGTSSYNEQFF	17	many	TRBJ2-1	TRBV9	NA
TGCGCCAGCAGCCGGGACAGGGGAAACTATGGCTACACCTTC	CASSRDRGNYGYTF	14	many	TRBJ1-2	TRBV4-1	TRBD1
TGTGCCAGCAGTTCCCGTTTTAAGCGGGGCGACAAAAACATTCAGTACTTC	CASSSRFKRGDKNIQYF	17	NA	TRBJ2-4	TRBV6-2/TRBV6-3	TRBD2
TGCAGTGCTAGAGGGGACAGAGGGAATCAGCCCCAGCATTTT	CSARGDRGNQPQHF	14	many	TRBJ1-5	TRBV20-1	TRBD1
TGTGCCAGCAGTTTTGGGTCAGGGGTTGGCAATCAGCCCCAGCATTTT	CASSFGSGVGNQPQHF	16	few	TRBJ1-5	TRBV12-3/TRBV12-4	NA
TGTGCCAGTCGGGGGACAGGGCCACGCTCTGGGGCCAACGTCCTGACTTTC	CASRGTGPRSGANVLTF	17	NA	TRBJ2-6	TRBV19	TRBD1
TGTGCCAGCAGACTTACAAGAGGGAGTGAAAAACTGTTTTTT	CASRLTRGSEKLFF	14	few	TRBJ1-4	TRBV6-1	NA
TGTGCCAGCAGTTTAAACGGGTTAAGTGCCTACGAGCAGTACTTC	CASSLNGLSAYEQYF	15	few	TRBJ2-7	TRBV27	NA
TGCGCCAGCAGTGAGGGTGAAGAGGATACGCAGTATTTT	CASSEGEEDTQYF	13	NA	TRBJ2-3	TRBV10-1	NA